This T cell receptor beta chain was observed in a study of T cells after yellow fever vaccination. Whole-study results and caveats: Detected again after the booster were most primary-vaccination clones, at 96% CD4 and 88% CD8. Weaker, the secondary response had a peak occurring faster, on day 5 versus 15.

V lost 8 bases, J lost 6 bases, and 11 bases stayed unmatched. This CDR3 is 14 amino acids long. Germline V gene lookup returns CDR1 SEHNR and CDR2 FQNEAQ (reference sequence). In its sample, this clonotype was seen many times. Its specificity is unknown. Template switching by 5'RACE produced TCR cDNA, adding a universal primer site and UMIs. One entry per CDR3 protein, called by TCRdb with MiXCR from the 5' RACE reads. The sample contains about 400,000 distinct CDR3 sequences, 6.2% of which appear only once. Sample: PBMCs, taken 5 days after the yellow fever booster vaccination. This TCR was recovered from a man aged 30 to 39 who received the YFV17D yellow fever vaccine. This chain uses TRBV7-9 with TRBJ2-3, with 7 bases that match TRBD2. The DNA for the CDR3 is TGTGCCAGCGGGGCGGGACTATCATCGGATACGCAGTATTTT. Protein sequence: CASGAGLSSDTQYF.